The next 25 T cell receptor beta chains were all read from a single sample in a study of blood T cell repertoires in COVID-19. Sequencing was performed with immunoSEQ multiplex PCR; in TCRdb, only in-frame clones are kept and a portion is missing. Of under 300,000 clones in the sample, 85% to 90% were seen once. The specimen sequenced was PBMCs or T cells enriched from blood (not recorded which). Every receptor here comes from a woman under 30 who had recovered from COVID-19.

This chain links TRBV20-1 with TRBJ1-2, with D tentatively TRBD1 (5 bases). V was trimmed by 3 bases and J by 4 bases, leaving 9 bases between them. The length of the CDR3 is 12 residues. Germline loops: CDR1 DFQATT, CDR2 SNEGSKA (reference sequence). The CDR3 loop is CSASSGGYGYTF. CDR3 DNA: TGCAGTGCTAGTAGCGGGGGCTATGGCTACACCTTC.

The gene calls are TRBV3-1 (or the pseudogene TRBV3-2) and TRBJ1-5; a weak D match, TRBD1 (5 bases). Germline V gene data show CDR1 as LGHDT and CDR2 as YNNKEL (reference sequence). The V end was cut by 6 bases, the J end by 11 bases, with 14 bases between. The length of the CDR3 is 12 residues. CDR3 in DNA: TGTGCCAGCAGGGGGGGGATAGGAGCCCAGCATTTT. Encoded protein: CASRGGIGAQHF.

This rearrangement joins TRBV28 to TRBJ1-1; D is unresolved. Germline V gene lookup returns CDR1 MDHEN and CDR2 SYDVKM. The CDR3 runs to 13 residues. Trimming pared 8 bases from V and 1 base from J, leaving 11 bases between. The CDR3 nucleotides are TGTGCCAGCTATGAGCTCGCGAACACTGAAGCTTTCTTT. This gives the protein CASYELANTEAFF.

This clone was counted once. This chain joins TRBV6-5 and TRBJ1-1; D not certain. The CDR3 length is 15 residues. Germline CDR1 is MNHEY and CDR2 is SVGAGI. The V and J ends lost 0 bases and 6 bases respectively, with 14 bases between them. The CDR3 is CASSYSSGGSPEAFF. In DNA form, the CDR3 reads TGTGCCAGCAGTTACTCCTCAGGAGGGTCCCCTGAAGCTTTCTTT.

The V gene is TRBV5-4, the J gene TRBJ1-1; TRBD1 matches at 9 bases. CDR3 length equals 16 residues. Germline CDR1 is SGHNT and CDR2 is YYREEE (reference sequence). V lost 3 bases and J lost 7; bases outside the gene matches: 13. The CDR3, as DNA: TGTGCCAGCAGCTACATAGTGGGACAGGGATTAAATGAAGCTTTCTTT. Amino acid sequence: CASSYIVGQGLNEAFF.

The V call is TRBV28, the J call TRBJ1-4; D is possibly TRBD1 (6 bases). Trimming took 7 bases from V and 5 from J, leaving 23 bases between them. The CDR3 length is 17 residues. Germline CDR1 and CDR2: MDHEN and SYDVKM. The CDR3 reads CASTYLPPSGENEKLFF. CDR3 DNA: TGTGCCAGCACCTATTTGCCTCCCTCAGGGGAGAATGAAAAACTGTTTTTT.

The chain is built from TRBV6-5 and TRBJ1-1; D unclear. The length of the CDR3 is 14 residues. V was pared by 5 bases and J by 1 base, with 11 bases between. Per germline, CDR1 MNHEY and CDR2 SVGAGI. In DNA form, the CDR3 reads TGTGCCAGCAGTCCCGTACCTACGAACACTGAAGCTTTCTTT. Its translation: CASSPVPTNTEAFF.

The chain carries TRBV19 and TRBJ1-5; TRBD1 is a possible D gene (5 bases). There are 15 residues in the CDR3. The germline V gene encodes CDR1 LNHDA and CDR2 SQIVND (reference sequence). V lost 3 bases, J lost 2 bases, and 11 bases lay in between. CDR3 amino acids: CASSMWQGGNQPQHF. For the CDR3, the DNA is TGTGCCAGTAGTATGTGGCAGGGTGGCAATCAGCCCCAGCATTTT.

The J gene is TRBJ2-7, the V gene TRBV10-2, with 7 bases matching TRBD1. The CDR3 runs to 15 residues. Per the germline V gene, CDR1 is WSHSY and CDR2 is SAAADI. The V gene end was trimmed by 6 bases and the J gene end by 1 base; junction bases not matched to a gene: 9. This chain's CDR3 is CASRSGQAGSYEQYF. CDR3 nucleotide sequence: TGCGCCAGCAGGTCTGGACAGGCCGGATCCTACGAGCAGTACTTC.

The chain recombines TRBV6-4 with TRBJ2-1; 10 nucleotides match TRBD1. V shed 6 bases, J shed 2 bases, and the junction held 10 bases outside the gene matches. Germline CDR1 reads MRHNA; CDR2 reads SNTAGT. This CDR3 spans 17 amino acids. The CDR3 nucleotides are TGTGCCAGCAGAGGACAGGGGGATGCTTTAACCTACAATGAGCAGTTCTTC. This translates into CASRGQGDALTYNEQFF.

The chain is built from TRBV4-2 and TRBJ1-1; D unclear. Per the germline V gene, CDR1 is LGHNA and CDR2 is YNFKEQ. Trimming took off 0 bases at V and 4 bases at J, with 12 bases between the two ends. The CDR3 consists of 15 residues. The CDR3 sequence: CASSQDGRASTEAFF. The CDR3 nucleotides read TGTGCCAGCAGCCAAGATGGGCGGGCTTCCACTGAAGCTTTCTTT.

The rearrangement links TRBV5-1 to TRBJ2-2; D remains unclear. Per germline, CDR1 SGHRS and CDR2 YFSETQ. V lost 0 bases and J lost 2, with 20 bases in between. CDR3 length: 19 residues. CDR3 in amino acids: CASSLERRITPSNTGELFF. The CDR3 DNA sequence: TGCGCCAGCAGCTTGGAACGGAGAATAACTCCTTCCAACACCGGGGAGCTGTTTTTT.

This chain uses TRBV9 with TRBJ1-1; no clear D. Deletions cut 0 bases from V and 4 bases from J, with 13 bases between. Germline V lookup: CDR1 SGDLS, CDR2 YYNGEE. The CDR3 totals 15 residues. The CDR3 DNA reads as TGTGCCAGCAGCGTAGCTACCGGGTCTGGCACTGAAGCTTTCTTT. Amino acid sequence: CASSVATGSGTEAFF.

The V and J genes are TRBV30 and TRBJ1-2; D is unresolved. V lost 0 bases and J 7 bases, leaving 12 bases between the germline ends. The CDR3 loop spans 13 amino acids. CDR1 is GTSNPN, CDR2 SVGIG, per germline (reference sequence). In nucleotides, the CDR3 is TGTGCCTGGAGTGTAATTACGGGAGGTGGCTACACCTTC. As protein: CAWSVITGGGYTF.

The rearrangement links TRBV29-1 to TRBJ1-2; possible D gene TRBD1, 6 bases. This CDR3 comprises 12 residues. Trimming stripped 6 bases from V and 8 bases from J, with 16 bases between. The germline CDR1 and CDR2 sequences are SQVTM and ANQGSEA. This CDR3 is CSVNSGQGGYTF. The DNA for the CDR3 is TGCAGCGTCAACTCAGGCCAGGGGGGCTACACCTTC.

The chain recombines TRBV13 with TRBJ1-4, with 9 positions matching TRBD1. With V trimmed by 5 bases and J by 5 bases, 9 bases remained unmatched. This CDR3 region has 16 residues. Germline V gene data show CDR1 as PRHDT and CDR2 as FYEKMQ (reference sequence). CDR3 nucleotide sequence: TGTGCCAGCAGCAGCCGGGACAGGGTTGCGAATGAAAAACTGTTTTTT. Translated, it gives CASSSRDRVANEKLFF.

This clone is a singleton in its sample. The chain is built from TRBV12-5 and TRBJ1-2; D not certain. Trimming pared 2 bases from V and 2 bases from J, leaving 6 bases between. Germline values: CDR1 LGHNT, CDR2 FRNRAP. The CDR3 is 13 amino acids. This CDR3 reads CASGLKANYGYTF. The CDR3 DNA reads TGTGCTAGTGGTTTGAAAGCCAACTATGGCTACACCTTC.

This rearrangement joins TRBV4-1 to TRBJ1-2; 8 bases are a match to TRBD1. Germline values: CDR1 MGHRA, CDR2 YSYEKL. The V segment lost 5 bases and the J segment 7 bases; nucleotides outside the gene matches: 12. This CDR3 has 15 amino acids. The CDR3 reads CASSAPARTGSGYTF. CDR3 bases: TGCGCCAGCAGCGCTCCGGCCCGGACAGGGTCTGGCTACACCTTC.

This clone showed up just once. The chain recombines TRBV19 with TRBJ2-7, with 9 bases fitting TRBD2. After removal of 6 bases from V and 4 bases from J, the junction contained 4 bases not matched to a gene. CDR1 and CDR2 from the germline V gene are LNHDA and SQIVND (reference sequence). The CDR3 contains 13 residues. The CDR3 DNA reads as TGTGCCAGTAGCGGCGGGGGGGCTTACGAGCAGTACTTC. It yields the protein CASSGGGAYEQYF.

This clone was recorded many times. This sequence joins TRBV11-3 and TRBJ2-1, with no clear D. CDR1 and CDR2 from the germline V gene are SGHNT and YENEEA. Trimming shortened V by 5 bases and J by 9 bases, and 11 bases separated the two germline ends. The CDR3 is 12 residues long. This chain's CDR3 is CASSRVEGEQFF. The DNA of the CDR3 is TGTGCCAGCAGCCGGGTAGAAGGTGAGCAGTTCTTC. Filled out from reference TRBV11-3 and TRBJ2-1, the complete variable domain reads EAGVVQSPRYKIIEKKQPVAFWCNPISGHNTLYWYLQNLGQGPELLIRYENEEAVDDSQLPKDRFSAERLKGVDSTLKIQPAELGDSAVYLCASSRVEGEQFFGPGTRLTVL.

J is TRBJ2-7 and V is TRBV3-1 (or the pseudogene TRBV3-2), with TRBD1 matching over 9 bases. This CDR3 region has 15 residues. V dropped 6 bases and J dropped 5; count of bases not matched to a gene: 11. Germline CDR1 is LGHDT and CDR2 is YNNKEL (reference sequence). CDR3 DNA: TGTGCCAGCAGGGGTAGGGGGGACAGGGTCAACGAGCAGTACTTC. Translation: CASRGRGDRVNEQYF.

The gene calls are TRBV9 and TRBJ1-5; a weak D match, TRBD1 (5 bases). Trimming left V 0 bases short and J 8 bases short, with 9 bases between. Germline V lookup: CDR1 SGDLS, CDR2 YYNGEE. This CDR3 spans 13 amino acids. The CDR3 spells CASSVGGLEPQHF. CDR3 in DNA: TGTGCCAGCAGCGTAGGGGGCTTGGAGCCCCAGCATTTT.

This clone occurred once. The chain carries TRBV5-6 and TRBJ2-3; D is uncertain. The length of the CDR3 is 14 residues. V lost 1 base and J 6 bases, leaving 12 bases between the germline ends. The germline V gene has CDR1 SGHDT and CDR2 YYEEEE. The CDR3 region is CASSLRGPADTQYF. CDR3 sequence (DNA): TGTGCCAGCAGCTTGCGTGGCCCAGCGGATACGCAGTATTTT.

The chain combines TRBV2 with TRBJ2-7, with 7 bases matching TRBD2. This CDR3 region has 16 residues. J lost 5 bases, V lost 7 bases, and 17 bases had no gene match. Germline assignment: CDR1 SNHLY and CDR2 FYNNEI. The CDR3 spells CASTKTGGETMDEQYF. CDR3 DNA: TGTGCCAGCACCAAGACTGGGGGGGAGACCATGGACGAGCAGTACTTC.

This chain links TRBV20-1 with TRBJ1-5; D remains unclear. The CDR3 extends over 11 amino acids. The V end was cut by 2 bases, the J end by 9 bases, with 8 bases between. Germline V gene sequence: CDR1 DFQATT, CDR2 SNEGSKA (reference sequence). CDR3: CSARTTGPQHF. DNA of the CDR3: TGCAGTGCTAGAACCACTGGGCCCCAGCATTTT.